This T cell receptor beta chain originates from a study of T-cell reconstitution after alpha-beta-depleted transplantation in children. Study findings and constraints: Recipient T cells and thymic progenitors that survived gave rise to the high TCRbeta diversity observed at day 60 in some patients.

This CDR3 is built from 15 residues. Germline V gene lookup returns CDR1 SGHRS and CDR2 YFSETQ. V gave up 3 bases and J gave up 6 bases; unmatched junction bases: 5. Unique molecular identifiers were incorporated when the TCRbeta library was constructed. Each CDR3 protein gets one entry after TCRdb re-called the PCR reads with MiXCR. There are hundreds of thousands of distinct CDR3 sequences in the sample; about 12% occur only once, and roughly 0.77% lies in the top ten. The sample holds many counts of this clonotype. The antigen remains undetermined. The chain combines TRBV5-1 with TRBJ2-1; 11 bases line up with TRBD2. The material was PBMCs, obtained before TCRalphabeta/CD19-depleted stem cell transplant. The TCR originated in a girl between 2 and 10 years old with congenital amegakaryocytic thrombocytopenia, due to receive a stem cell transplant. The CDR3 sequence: CASSSGTSGINEQFF. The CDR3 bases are TGCGCCAGCAGCTCCGGGACTAGCGGAATCAATGAGCAGTTCTTC.